This TCR beta chain emerged from a study of cytomegalovirus exposure and HLA in healthy donors. PCR was performed using 60 Vbeta and 13 Jbeta primers. Clones were read by immunoSEQ multiplex PCR, and TCRdb kept only the in-frame ones, dropping some. The table shows 150,000 to 200,000 clones, with over 75% occurring only once. This clone was detected a few times. As yet, its antigen is unknown. CDR3 size: 12 residues. With 4 bases clipped from V and 4 bases from J, the junction kept 3 bases outside the gene matches. Germline lookup yields CDR1 SQVTM and CDR2 ANQGSEA. General study findings and limits: Later work associated roughly 17,000 TCR beta sequences with HLA alleles at 0.05 false discovery rate. Reportedly, TCR beta sequences accurately predicted HLA-A and HLA-B alleles in most subjects. Within an earlier analysis, most TCR beta V segments proved productive either about 87% or about 30% of the time.

This rearrangement joins TRBV29-1 to TRBJ1-2; TRBD1 agrees at 7 bases. This TCR derives from a woman aged 50 to 65 in good health and CMV-seronegative. The specimen was PBMCs. The CDR3 loop reads CSVGRDSYGYTF. CDR3 coding DNA: TGCAGCGTTGGTCGGGACAGCTATGGCTACACCTTC. The full variable domain, completed using reference TRBV29-1 and TRBJ1-2, is SAVISQKPSRDICQRGTSLTIQCQVDSQVTMMFWYRQQPGQSLTLIATANQGSEATYESGFVIDKFPISRPNLTFSTLTVSNMSPEDSSIYLCSVGRDSYGYTFGSGTRLTVV.